Below, 20 T cell receptor beta chains from the same sample are listed, as sequenced in a study of blood T cell repertoires in COVID-19. The assay was immunoSEQ multiplex PCR, and TCRdb's table has in-frame clones only and misses some. The data show fewer than 110,000 clones, about 91% seen once. Sequencing input: peripheral blood. These receptor sequences come from a man aged 50 to 60 with active or convalescent COVID-19.

The rearrangement uses TRBV3-1 (or the pseudogene TRBV3-2) and TRBJ1-1, with a tentative D call TRBD1 (6 bases). V was pared by 0 bases and J by 6 bases, with 11 bases between. The length of the CDR3 is 14 residues. CDR1 LGHDT and CDR2 YNNKEL come from the germline V gene (reference sequence). The DNA for the CDR3 is TGTGCCAGCAGCCAAGAAATGGGGGCTCCTGAAGCTTTCTTT. This gives the protein CASSQEMGAPEAFF.

This clone was counted only a few times. This chain links TRBV7-2 with TRBJ2-7; D is possibly TRBD1 (5 bases). The V end lost 5 bases, the J end lost 3 bases, and 17 bases lay between the germline ends. CDR3 size: 15 residues. Germline CDR1 reads SGHTA; CDR2 reads FQGNSA. In DNA form, the CDR3 reads TGTGCCAGCAGCGAAGGTGCAGGGTTCAGCTACGAGCAGTACTTC. Protein: CASSEGAGFSYEQYF.

The chain has TRBV27 and TRBJ2-7, with D tentatively TRBD1 (6 bases). Germline V CDR1 and CDR2: MNHEY, SMNVEV (reference sequence). The length of the CDR3 is 15 residues. V was clipped by 2 bases and J by 2 bases, with 13 bases between them. The CDR3 DNA follows: TGTGCCAGCAGTTTACAGGGTAAGGGGGCCTACGAGCAGTACTTC. It yields the protein CASSLQGKGAYEQYF.

The genes are TRBV19 and TRBJ2-7; 7 nucleotides line up with TRBD2. The CDR3 has 14 residues. After removal of 6 bases from V and 1 base from J, the junction contained 6 bases not matched to a gene. CDR1 LNHDA and CDR2 SQIVND come from the germline V gene (reference sequence). The CDR3 nucleotides are TGTGCCAGTAGGACCGGGACTAATTCCTACGAGCAGTACTTC. Translated, it gives CASRTGTNSYEQYF.

The V call is TRBV20-1, the J call TRBJ2-5; 7 nucleotides align to TRBD1. The CDR3 sequence is 14 residues long. Per germline, CDR1 DFQATT and CDR2 SNEGSKA (reference sequence). The trim removed 3 bases at V and 2 bases at J, leaving 6 bases unmatched. CDR3 residues: CSASLSGGQETQYF. The CDR3 nucleotides read TGCAGTGCTAGTCTATCAGGGGGACAAGAGACCCAGTACTTC.

The genes are TRBV30 and TRBJ1-5; the D is unclear. Trimming cost V 0 bases and J 5 bases, with 8 bases left between them. Germline V gene data show CDR1 as GTSNPN and CDR2 as SVGIG (reference sequence). The CDR3 runs 13 residues. Written as DNA, the CDR3 is TGTGCCTGGAGTGTACAGAGAGATCAGCCCCAGCATTTT. It encodes CAWSVQRDQPQHF. Complete variable domain (other parts from reference TRBV30 and TRBJ1-5): SQTIHQWPATLVQPVGSPLSLECTVEGTSNPNLYWYRQAAGRGLQLLFYSVGIGQISSEVPQNLSASRPQDRQFILSSKKLLLSDSGFYLCAWSVQRDQPQHFGDGTRLSIL.

J is TRBJ1-5 and V is TRBV10-3; no firm D call. The CDR3 loop spans 13 amino acids. Germline V gives CDR1 ENHRY, CDR2 SYGVKD. V lost 5 bases and J 1 base, leaving 6 bases between the germline ends. The CDR3 nucleotides are TGTGCCATCAGTAGGGAGAGCAATCAGCCCCAGCATTTT. It specifies CAISRESNQPQHF.

The V gene is TRBV7-2, the J gene TRBJ2-7, with D tentatively TRBD2 (5 bases). Between the trimmed V and J ends, which lost 5 bases and 3 bases, there was a span of 23 bases. Germline V CDR1 and CDR2: SGHTA, FQGNSA. The CDR3 spans 17 residues. This CDR3 reads CASSVPAGGLILYEQYF. For the CDR3, the DNA is TGTGCCAGCAGCGTCCCGGCGGGCGGGCTGATCCTCTACGAGCAGTACTTC. Using reference TRBV7-2 and TRBJ2-7 for the parts outside the CDR3, the full variable domain is GAGVSQSPSNKVTEKGKDVELRCDPISGHTALYWYRQSLGQGLEFLIYFQGNSAPDKSGLPSDRFSAERTGGSVSTLTIQRTQQEDSAVYLCASSVPAGGLILYEQYFGPGTRLTVT.

The CDR3, as DNA: TGCGCCAGCAGCCAAAAAGTTGGGGGACAGGGTGGTTATGGCTACACCTTC. This translates into CASSQKVGGQGGYGYTF. The chain is built from TRBV4-3 and TRBJ1-2; 9 positions match TRBD1. The CDR3 consists of 17 residues. V shed 2 bases, J shed 5 bases, and the junction held 12 bases outside the gene matches. Germline CDR1 and CDR2: LGHNA and YSLEER.

This clone was counted between two and nine times. This sample also contains other DNA sequences that code for the same CDR3. J is TRBJ2-1 and V is TRBV7-2, with 7 nucleotides matching TRBD2. This CDR3 has 16 amino acids. J gave up 4 bases and V 1 base, and 7 bases lay outside the gene matches. Germline V CDR1 and CDR2: SGHTA, FQGNSA. The CDR3 is CASSLVRLAVYNEQFF. CDR3 DNA: TGTGCCAGCAGCTTAGTGCGTCTAGCGGTTTACAATGAGCAGTTCTTC.

The chain couples TRBV5-6 to TRBJ2-3; no definite D call. CDR3 length: 15 residues. Germline V gives CDR1 SGHDT, CDR2 YYEEEE. Trimming cost V 1 base and J 4 bases, with 13 bases left between them. The CDR3: CASSLKVAAADTQYF. Here the CDR3 DNA reads TGTGCCAGCAGCTTGAAGGTCGCGGCAGCAGATACGCAGTATTTT.

This chain uses TRBV28 with TRBJ2-7, with 10 positions matching TRBD1. Germline lookup yields CDR1 MDHEN and CDR2 SYDVKM. Trimming cost V 4 bases and J 6 bases; bases outside gene matches: 12. The CDR3 runs 16 residues. CDR3 sequence (DNA): TGTGCCAGCAGTTCCCCCAGACAGGGGGCGAGACGCGAGCAGTACTTC. This codes for CASSSPRQGARREQYF.

The CDR3 sequence: CASSYLATSTDTQYF. In DNA form, the CDR3 reads TGTGCCAGCAGTTACCTAGCAACTAGCACAGATACGCAGTATTTT. This chain links TRBV6-5 with TRBJ2-3; maybe TRBD2 (5 bases). V was shortened by 2 bases and J by 0 bases, with 9 bases between the two germline ends. Per germline, CDR1 MNHEY and CDR2 SVGAGI. The CDR3 runs 15 residues.

This chain connects TRBV18 to TRBJ1-2, with 7 bases matching TRBD1. Trimming at V came to 2 bases and at J to 0 bases, leaving 6 bases not matched to a gene. CDR1 is KGHSH and CDR2 is LQKENI in the germline V gene. CDR3 size: 16 residues. CDR3: CASSPMQGTANYGYTF. In nucleotides, the CDR3 is TGTGCCAGCTCACCAATGCAGGGGACAGCTAACTATGGCTACACCTTC.

The rearrangement uses TRBV5-1 and TRBJ2-3, with D maybe TRBD2 (5 bases). The CDR3 has 15 residues. Trimming removed 1 base at V and 1 base at J, with 10 bases between. Germline V gene lookup returns CDR1 SGHRS and CDR2 YFSETQ. DNA of the CDR3: TGCGCCAGCAGCTTGACGGGATGGGGCACAGATACGCAGTATTTT. Translation gives CASSLTGWGTDTQYF.

This sequence joins TRBV7-9 and TRBJ1-1; TRBD1 is a possible D gene (5 bases). CDR3 length equals 13 residues. Trimming pared 1 base from V and 9 bases from J, leaving 12 bases between. Germline CDR1 is SEHNR and CDR2 is FQNEAQ (reference sequence). As DNA, the CDR3 is TGTGCCAGCAGCTTAGATAAGACAGAACAAGCTTTCTTT. Translated, it gives CASSLDKTEQAFF.

The V gene is TRBV7-9, the J gene TRBJ2-7; a possible D gene is TRBD1 (6 bases). This CDR3 contains 15 residues. CDR1 SEHNR and CDR2 FQNEAQ come from the germline V gene (reference sequence). Between the trimmed V and J ends, which lost 1 base and 8 bases, there was a span of 18 bases. As DNA, the CDR3 is TGTGCCAGCAGCTTAGAACAGGGCCCTTCTTCAAAGCAGTACTTC. As protein: CASSLEQGPSSKQYF.

The chain joins TRBV12-5 to TRBJ2-5; D might be TRBD2 (5 bases). The length of the CDR3 is 14 residues. The V end lost 1 base, the J end lost 3 bases, and 9 bases lay between the germline ends. CDR1 and CDR2 (germline): LGHNT, FRNRAP. The CDR3 coding sequence is TGTGCTAGTGGTTTGGGGGTGGGAGAAGAGACCCAGTACTTC. Protein product: CASGLGVGEETQYF.

V is TRBV29-1 and J is TRBJ2-5; D call uncertain. CDR3 length equals 11 residues. V lost 3 bases to trimming and J lost 5 bases, with 7 bases between them. CDR1 and CDR2 (germline): SQVTM, ANQGSEA. Written as DNA, the CDR3 is TGCAGCGTTGAGGTTGCGGAGACCCAGTACTTC. This translates into CSVEVAETQYF.

V usage is TRBV18 and J usage is TRBJ2-1, with 8 nucleotides matching TRBD2. Germline values: CDR1 KGHSH, CDR2 LQKENI. CDR3 length: 14 residues. J lost 9 bases, V lost 3 bases, and 7 bases had no gene match. The CDR3 nucleotides read TGTGCCAGCTCACCGCAGACTAGCGCAAGTGAGCAGTTCTTC. Its translation: CASSPQTSASEQFF.